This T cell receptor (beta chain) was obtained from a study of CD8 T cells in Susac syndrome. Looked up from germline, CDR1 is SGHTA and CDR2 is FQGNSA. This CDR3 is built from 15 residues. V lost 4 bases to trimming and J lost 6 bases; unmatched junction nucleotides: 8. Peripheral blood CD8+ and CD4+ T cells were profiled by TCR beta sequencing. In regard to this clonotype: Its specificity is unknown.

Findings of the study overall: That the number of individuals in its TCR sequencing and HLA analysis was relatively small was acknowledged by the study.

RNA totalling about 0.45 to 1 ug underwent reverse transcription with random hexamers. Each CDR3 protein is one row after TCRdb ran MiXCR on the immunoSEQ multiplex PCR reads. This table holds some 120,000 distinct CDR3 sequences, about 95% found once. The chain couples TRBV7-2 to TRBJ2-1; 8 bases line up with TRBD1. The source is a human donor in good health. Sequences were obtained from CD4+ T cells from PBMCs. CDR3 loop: CASSSRTGLVNEQFF. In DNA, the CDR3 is TGTGCCAGCAGCTCCCGGACAGGGCTGGTCAATGAGCAGTTCTTC.